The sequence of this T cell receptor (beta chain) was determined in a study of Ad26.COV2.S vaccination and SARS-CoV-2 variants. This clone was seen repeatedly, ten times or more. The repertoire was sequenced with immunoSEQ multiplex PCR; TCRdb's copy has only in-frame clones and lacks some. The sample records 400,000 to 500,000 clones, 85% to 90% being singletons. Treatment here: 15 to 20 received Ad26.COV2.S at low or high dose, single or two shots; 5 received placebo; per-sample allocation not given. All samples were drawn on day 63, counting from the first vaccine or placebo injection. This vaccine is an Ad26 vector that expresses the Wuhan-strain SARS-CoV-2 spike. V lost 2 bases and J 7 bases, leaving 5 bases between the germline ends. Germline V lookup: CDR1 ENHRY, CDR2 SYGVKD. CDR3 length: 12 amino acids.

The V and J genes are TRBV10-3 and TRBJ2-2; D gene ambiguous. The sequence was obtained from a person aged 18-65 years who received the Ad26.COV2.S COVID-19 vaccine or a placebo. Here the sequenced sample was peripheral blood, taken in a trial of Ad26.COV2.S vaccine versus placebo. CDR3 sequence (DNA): TGTGCCATCAGTGAGGTTATCGGGGAGCTGTTTTTT. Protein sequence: CAISEVIGELFF.